Each of the 12 T cell receptor beta chains below was sequenced from the same sample in a study of T cell clonality in common variable immunodeficiency (dated by TCRdb to between 2014 and 2016). Their antigens remain unidentified. The study at large found these results: CVID TCRbeta sequences were reported to have fewer deletions and N-nucleotide insertions and to lack highly modified clones with 13 or more V deletions.

The receptor library was made with the immunoSEQ multiplex PCR assay. In its TCRdb copy, this immuneACCESS table keeps in-frame sequences only and misses some clones. Where compared with another copy, unresolved V genes explain less than half of these, and the others have no known cause. The table puts roughly 29,000 clones in this sample, none counted just once. Jointly, the top ten make up about 3.3% of the sample. Sequencing used peripheral blood mononuclear cells. The receptors were sampled from a human donor with common variable immunodeficiency.

This clone was recorded at least ten times. CDR3 DNA (partial): TGCGCCAGCAGCGTCGCAGGGACAGGCACTGAA. As protein: CASSVAGTGTE. In full, the CDR3 is CASSVAGTGTEAFF. The J gene is TRBJ1-1, the V gene TRBV5-1, with 8 bases fitting TRBD1. The read is 3 residues too short to cover the CDR3 end, so that end is filled in from the germline J gene. Germline values: CDR1 SGHRS, CDR2 YFSETQ. Trimming cost V 4 bases and J 4 bases; bases outside gene matches: 6. The CDR3 contains 14 residues.

This clone was counted at least ten times. Sequencing ends 3 residues short of the CDR3 end; the germline J gene provides the rest. The gene calls are TRBV29-1 and TRBJ2-7; a weak D match, TRBD2 (7 bases). V was pared by 6 bases and J by 2 bases, with 14 bases between. The CDR3 has 13 residues. The germline V gene encodes CDR1 SQVTM and CDR2 ANQGSEA. CDR3 bases read: TGCAGCGTGGCACCGGGGGGCCCCTACGAG. This encodes CSVAPGGPYE. The complete CDR3 sequence is CSVAPGGPYEQYF.

This clone showed up many times. The sequenced fragment ends 3 residues before the CDR3 boundary, so the rest is inferred from the germline J gene. The chain employs TRBV18 and TRBJ1-1; D call uncertain. V shed 3 bases and J shed 4 bases, with 15 bases lying between them. The CDR3 consists of 15 residues. The germline V gene encodes CDR1 KGHSH and CDR2 LQKENI. The CDR3 bases that were read are TGTGCCAGCTCACCTGACGACACAGAGGTCACTGAA. Encoded protein: CASSPDDTEVTE. The whole CDR3 sequence reads CASSPDDTEVTEAFF.

At least ten counts were recorded for this clone. The observed sequence ends 3 residues before the CDR3 terminus, with the missing tail filled in from the germline J gene. The chain recombines TRBV20-1 with TRBJ2-7; 7 bases match TRBD1. CDR1 is DFQATT, CDR2 SNEGSKA, per germline (reference sequence). V lost 1 base to trimming and J lost 5 bases; unmatched junction nucleotides: 5. CDR3 length equals 13 residues. CDR3 bases read: TGCAGTGCTAGAGTAAACAGGGGCCACGAG. Amino acids: CSARVNRGHE. The whole CDR3 is CSARVNRGHEQYF.

This clone was detected only a few times. The CDR3: CASKDRGTDNYGYTF. The CDR3 DNA, read in part, is TGTGCCAGCAAGGACAGGGGAACGGATAACTATGGC. V and J are TRBV5-6 and TRBJ1-2; 9 bases are a match to TRBD1. The observed sequence ends 3 residues before the CDR3 terminus, with the missing tail filled in from the germline J gene. V lost 6 bases, J lost 1 base, and 7 bases stayed unmatched. This CDR3 contains 15 residues. Germline CDR1 and CDR2: SGHDT and YYEEEE.

Points on this clone: The read comes to an end 3 residues before the CDR3 does, leaving the germline J gene to fill in the end. This rearrangement joins TRBV5-6 to TRBJ2-7; 11 bases are a match to TRBD2. The germline CDR1 and CDR2 sequences are SGHDT and YYEEEE. Germline trimming cut 3 bases from V and 3 bases from J; bases unmatched to any gene: 2. The CDR3 sequence is 14 residues long. The CDR3 reads CASSSGTSGYEQYF. CDR3 DNA (partial): TGTGCCAGCAGCTCGGGGACTAGCGGCTACGAG.

This clone was seen repeatedly, ten times or more. Read coverage stops 3 residues before the CDR3 terminus; the germline J gene supplies the remainder. The chain uses TRBV20-1 and TRBJ1-6; the D is unclear. The CDR3 sequence is 15 residues long. Deletions cut 5 bases from V and 4 bases from J, with 15 bases between. Germline lookup yields CDR1 DFQATT and CDR2 SNEGSKA (reference sequence). The CDR3 protein is CSALNRVGYNSPLHF. Partial CDR3 DNA: TGCAGTGCTCTAAACCGGGTCGGGTATAATTCACCC.

This clone has at least ten counts. The read is 3 residues too short to cover the CDR3 end, so that end is filled in from the germline J gene. The chain has TRBV7-9 and TRBJ2-7; 9 bases are shared with TRBD2. CDR1 is SEHNR and CDR2 is FQNEAQ in the germline V gene (reference sequence). CDR3 size: 15 residues. Trimming took 2 bases from V and 0 from J; bases not matched to a gene: 2. The sequenced CDR3 bases are TGTGCCAGCAGCTTACTAGCGGGATCCTCCTACGAG. Translating it yields CASSLLAGSSYE. The whole CDR3 is CASSLLAGSSYEQYF.

This clone was picked up many times. The observed sequence ends 3 residues before the CDR3 terminus, with the missing tail filled in from the germline J gene. The chain has TRBV5-1 and TRBJ1-4; no definite D call. Between the trimmed V and J ends, which lost 1 base and 0 bases, there was a span of 7 bases. The length of the CDR3 is 15 residues. Germline V gene lookup returns CDR1 SGHRS and CDR2 YFSETQ. CDR3 in amino acids: CASSLPSPTNEKLFF. The sequenced CDR3 bases are TGCGCCAGCAGCTTGCCTAGTCCAACTAATGAAAAA.

This clone was recorded at least ten times. The sequenced fragment ends 3 residues before the CDR3 boundary, so the rest is inferred from the germline J gene. The chain has TRBV2 and TRBJ2-3; 7 bases agree with TRBD1. V shed 11 bases, J shed 2 bases, and the junction held 10 bases outside the gene matches. CDR3 length: 14 residues. Germline V gene sequence: CDR1 SNHLY, CDR2 FYNNEI. The CDR3 bases that were read are TGTGCCGGACGCCGGGACAGACCCACAGATACG. Translated: CAGRRDRPTDT. The whole CDR3 region reads CAGRRDRPTDTQYF.

This clone was seen ten or more times. With the read ending 3 residues before the CDR3 end, the germline J gene is used to fill in that end. The chain links TRBV5-4 to TRBJ2-5; D is uncertain. Trimming took 5 bases from V and 1 from J, leaving 9 bases between them. Looked up from germline, CDR1 is SGHNT and CDR2 is YYREEE (reference sequence). The CDR3 is made up of 13 amino acids. This chain's CDR3 is CASSPLLQETQYF. The covered CDR3 bases are TGTGCCAGCAGTCCTCTACTCCAAGAGACC.

This clone was found many times. The CDR3 is cut off 3 residues early in the read; its end comes from the germline J gene. The rearrangement uses TRBV7-7 and TRBJ2-6; perhaps TRBD2 as D (6 bases). Germline values: CDR1 SSHAT, CDR2 FNYEAQ (reference sequence). With 5 bases removed from V and 11 bases from J, the gap between germline ends came to 16 bases. There are 14 residues in the CDR3. The covered CDR3 bases are TGTGCCAGCAGCCCACGGCCGGTAGCGGACGTC. Protein product: CASSPRPVADV. The complete CDR3 protein is CASSPRPVADVLTF.